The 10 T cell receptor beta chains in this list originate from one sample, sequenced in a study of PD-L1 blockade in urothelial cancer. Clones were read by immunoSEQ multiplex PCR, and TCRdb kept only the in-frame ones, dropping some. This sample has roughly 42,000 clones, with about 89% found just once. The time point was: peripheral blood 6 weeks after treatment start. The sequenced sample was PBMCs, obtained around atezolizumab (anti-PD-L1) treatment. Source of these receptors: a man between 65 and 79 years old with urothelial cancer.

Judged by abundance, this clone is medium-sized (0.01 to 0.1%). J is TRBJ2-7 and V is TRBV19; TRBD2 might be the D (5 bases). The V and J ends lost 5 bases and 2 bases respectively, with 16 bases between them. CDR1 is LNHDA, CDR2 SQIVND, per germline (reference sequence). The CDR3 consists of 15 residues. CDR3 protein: CASSPRGAMAYEQYF. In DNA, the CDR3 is TGTGCCAGTAGTCCTCGGGGAGCGATGGCCTACGAGCAGTACTTC.

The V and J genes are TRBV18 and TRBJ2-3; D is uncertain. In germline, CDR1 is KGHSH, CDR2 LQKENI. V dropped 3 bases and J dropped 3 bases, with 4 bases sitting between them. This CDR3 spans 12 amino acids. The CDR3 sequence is CASSPATDTQYF. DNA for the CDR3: TGTGCCAGCTCACCCGCGACAGATACGCAGTATTTT.

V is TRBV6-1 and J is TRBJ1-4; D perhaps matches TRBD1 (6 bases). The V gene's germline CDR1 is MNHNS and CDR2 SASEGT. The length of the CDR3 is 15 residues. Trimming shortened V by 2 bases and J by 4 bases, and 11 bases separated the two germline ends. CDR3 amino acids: CASSENGQFNEKLFF. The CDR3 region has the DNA TGTGCCAGCAGTGAAAATGGACAGTTTAATGAAAAACTGTTTTTT.

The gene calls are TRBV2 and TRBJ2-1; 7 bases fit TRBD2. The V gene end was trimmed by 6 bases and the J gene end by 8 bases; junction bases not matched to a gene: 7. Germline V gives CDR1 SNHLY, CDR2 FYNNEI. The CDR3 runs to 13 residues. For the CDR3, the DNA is TGTGCCAGCAGGGCCGGGACTACCTATGAGCAGTTCTTC. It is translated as CASRAGTTYEQFF.

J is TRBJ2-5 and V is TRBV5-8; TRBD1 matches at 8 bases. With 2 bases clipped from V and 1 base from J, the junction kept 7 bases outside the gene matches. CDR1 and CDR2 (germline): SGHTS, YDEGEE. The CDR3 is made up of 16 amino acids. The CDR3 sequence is CASSFGSGTGQETQYF. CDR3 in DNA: TGTGCCAGCAGCTTTGGGTCCGGGACAGGCCAAGAGACCCAGTACTTC.

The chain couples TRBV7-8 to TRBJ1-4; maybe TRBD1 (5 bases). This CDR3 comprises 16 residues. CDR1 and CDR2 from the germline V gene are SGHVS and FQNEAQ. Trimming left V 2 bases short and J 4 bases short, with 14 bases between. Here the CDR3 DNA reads TGTGCCAGCAGCTTACTCCAGGGTGGCAATAATGAAAAACTGTTTTTT. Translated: CASSLLQGGNNEKLFF.

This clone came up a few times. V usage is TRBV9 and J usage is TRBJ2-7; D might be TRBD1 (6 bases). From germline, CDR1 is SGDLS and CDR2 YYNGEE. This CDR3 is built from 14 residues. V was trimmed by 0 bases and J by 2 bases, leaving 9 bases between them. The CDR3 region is CASSVDTGTYEQYF. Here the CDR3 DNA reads TGTGCCAGCAGCGTAGACACAGGGACCTACGAGCAGTACTTC.

This CDR3 is CASSPAGIENQPQHF. DNA of the CDR3: TGTGCCAGCTCACCAGCAGGGATCGAGAATCAGCCCCAGCATTTT. The chain joins TRBV18 to TRBJ1-5; TRBD1 is a possible D gene (5 bases). The V and J ends lost 2 bases and 4 bases respectively, with 12 bases between them. The CDR3 loop spans 15 amino acids. The germline V gene encodes CDR1 KGHSH and CDR2 LQKENI. Combining the CDR3 with reference TRBV18 and TRBJ1-5 gives the whole variable domain NAGVMQNPRHLVRRRGQEARLRCSPMKGHSHVYWYRQLPEEGLKFMVYLQKENIIDESGMPKERFSAEFPKEGPSILRIQQVVRGDSAAYFCASSPAGIENQPQHFGDGTRLSIL.

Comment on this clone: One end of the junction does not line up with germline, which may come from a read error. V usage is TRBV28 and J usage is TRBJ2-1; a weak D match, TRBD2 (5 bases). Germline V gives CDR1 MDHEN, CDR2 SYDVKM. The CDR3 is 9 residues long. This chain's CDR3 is CASRCTGVF. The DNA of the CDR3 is TGTGCCAGCAGGTGCACCGGGGTCTTC. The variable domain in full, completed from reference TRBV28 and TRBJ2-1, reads DVKVTQSSRYLVKRTGEKVFLECVQDMDHENMFWYRQDPGLGLRLIYFSYDVKMKEKGDIPEGYSVSREKKERFSLILESASTNQTSMYLCASRCTGVFGPGTRLTVL.

The CDR3 DNA is TGTGCCAGTAGTCCCCGGGACAGCCCCTACGAGCAGTACTTC. It specifies CASSPRDSPYEQYF. The gene calls are TRBV19 and TRBJ2-7; 7 positions match TRBD1. The germline V gene has CDR1 LNHDA and CDR2 SQIVND (reference sequence). CDR3 length: 14 residues. The J segment lost 2 bases and the V segment lost 5 bases, leaving 6 bases of the junction unmatched.